This note documents a single T cell receptor beta chain sequence. This sample was included in a study of blood T cell repertoires in COVID-19. The overall study: Whether acute or convalescent, the COVID-19 samples came from the United States, Italy and Spain.

Per the original data handling: From reference gene primer amplification, estimates of nucleated cell counts were derived. Assay: immunoSEQ multiplex PCR; the TCRdb copy retains only in-frame clones and omits some. V and J calls plus clone size are reproduced from that table; the DNA served to infer D and trimming. The sample records tens of thousands of clones, 88% being singletons. Trimming took 2 bases from V and 0 from J, leaving 14 bases between them. Germline V gene sequence: CDR1 KGHSH, CDR2 LQKENI. The CDR3 totals 17 residues. The specimen sequenced was peripheral blood. V gene TRBV18 combines with J gene TRBJ1-3; possible D gene TRBD1, 5 bases. The receptor was isolated from a woman aged 60-75 years with COVID-19, enrolled during active disease. DNA for the CDR3: TGTGCCAGCTCACCATTGGAGGGACTGAGCTCTGGAAACACCATATATTTT. Protein sequence: CASSPLEGLSSGNTIYF.